The 15 T cell receptor beta chains listed next were all sequenced from one sample in a study of breast tumors, draining lymph nodes, adjacent tissues. The lymph nodes were axillary draining lymph nodes from breast cancer patients. One entry per CDR3 protein, called by TCRdb with MiXCR from the multiplex PCR reads. The sample lists about 140,000 distinct CDR3 sequences; approximately 32% were seen once. Input material: axillary lymph node tissue. The receptors come from a female donor with breast cancer. Some clones in this sample may be carry-over from other donors' samples.

This clonotype was counted ten times or more. Given a much more abundant clone one base away, this may be a read error. The V call is TRBV11-2, the J call TRBJ1-6; possibly TRBD1 for D (5 bases). In germline, CDR1 is SGHAT, CDR2 FQNNGV. V was cut by 1 base and J by 9 bases, with 16 bases left in between. The CDR3 is made up of 16 amino acids. CDR3 coding DNA: TGTGCCAGCAGCTTAGTGGTGGGGCCGGGTCGTTCACCCCTCCACTTT. Its protein is CASSLVVGPGRSPLHF.

The table lists this clonotype with many counts. The gene calls are TRBV11-2 and TRBJ2-2, with D tentatively TRBD1 (7 bases). This CDR3 spans 14 amino acids. CDR1 and CDR2 (germline): SGHAT, FQNNGV. Trimming took 6 bases from V and 7 from J, leaving 15 bases between them. The CDR3 sequence: CASRLRQGGGELFF. The CDR3, as DNA: TGTGCCAGCAGACTTCGACAGGGAGGCGGGGAGCTGTTTTTT. The full variable domain, rest sourced from reference TRBV11-2 and TRBJ2-2, is EAGVAQSPRYKIIEKRQSVAFWCNPISGHATLYWYQQILGQGPKLLIQFQNNGVVDDSQLPKDRFSAERLKGVDSTLKIQPAKLEDSAVYLCASRLRQGGGELFFGEGSRLTVL.

This clonotype was counted ten times or more. The V gene is TRBV6-4, the J gene TRBJ2-2; 7 bases line up with TRBD1. The germline gives CDR1 MRHNA, CDR2 SNTAGT. The ends lost 6 bases at V and 7 bases at J; junction bases unmatched: 5. This CDR3 has 13 amino acids. The CDR3 bases are TGTGCCAGCAGGAGACAGGGTGGCGGGGAGCTGTTTTTT. As protein: CASRRQGGGELFF.

The genes are TRBV5-6 and TRBJ2-1; 8 bases are shared with TRBD1. V lost 4 bases to trimming and J lost 7 bases; unmatched junction nucleotides: 13. The germline V gene has CDR1 SGHDT and CDR2 YYEEEE. This CDR3 contains 16 residues. For the CDR3, the DNA is TGTGCCAGCAGCGAACACAGGGGGAAGGAGTCAAATGAGCAGTTCTTC. Protein sequence: CASSEHRGKESNEQFF.

The table lists this clonotype with a few counts. This sequence joins TRBV4-1 and TRBJ1-1; 7 nucleotides match TRBD1. With V trimmed by 3 bases and J by 2 bases, 15 bases remained unmatched. There are 18 residues in the CDR3. Germline CDR1 reads MGHRA; CDR2 reads YSYEKL. CDR3 loop: CASSHQTGSFGVNTEAFF. CDR3 bases: TGCGCCAGCAGCCACCAGACAGGGTCTTTCGGTGTTAACACTGAAGCTTTCTTT.

This clonotype was detected ten times or more. J is TRBJ2-3 and V is TRBV12-3 or TRBV12-4; 8 bases are a match to TRBD2. J lost 10 bases, V lost 0 bases, and 9 bases had no gene match. The CDR3 has 15 residues. The CDR3 loop is CASSLASGALKAQYF. DNA of the CDR3: TGTGCCAGCAGTTTAGCTAGCGGGGCCCTCAAGGCGCAGTATTTT.

About this clonotype itself: This may arise from a read error, as a much more abundant clone is one base away. The chain carries TRBV5-6 and TRBJ2-7; D gene unclear. Germline V lookup: CDR1 SGHDT, CDR2 YYEEEE. V was clipped by 0 bases and J by 6 bases, with 10 bases between them. The CDR3 has 13 residues. The CDR3, as DNA: TGTGCCAGCAGCTTGGTTCGGGCATCCGAGCAGTACTTC. This encodes CASSLVRASEQYF.

This clonotype was seen many times. The rearrangement joins TRBV2 to TRBJ2-5, with 12 bases fitting TRBD2. CDR1 and CDR2 from the germline V gene are SNHLY and FYNNEI. Trimming at V came to 6 bases and at J to 5 bases, leaving 4 bases not matched to a gene. The CDR3 consists of 14 residues. The CDR3 bases are TGTGCCAGCAGGGTGACTAGCGGGGGCGAGACCCAGTACTTC. This codes for CASRVTSGGETQYF.

This clonotype occurred many times. The rearrangement uses TRBV27 and TRBJ1-6; 11 bases align to TRBD1. The V segment lost 1 base and the J segment 7 bases; nucleotides outside the gene matches: 3. The germline gives CDR1 MNHEY, CDR2 SMNVEV (reference sequence). The CDR3 has 16 amino acids. CDR3 DNA sequence: TGTGCCAGCAGTTTATTGGGACAGGGGGGGAATTCACCCCTCCACTTT. Translating gives CASSLLGQGGNSPLHF.

This clonotype was observed many times. J is TRBJ2-5 and V is TRBV7-2; 9 nucleotides match TRBD1. V lost 5 bases, J lost 5 bases, and 6 bases stayed unmatched. The CDR3 runs 14 residues. Germline loops: CDR1 SGHTA, CDR2 FQGNSA. The CDR3: CASSASGTGETQYF. Here the CDR3 DNA reads TGTGCCAGCAGCGCATCCGGGACAGGGGAGACCCAGTACTTC.

The rearrangement uses TRBV2 and TRBJ2-7, with 9 bases identical to TRBD1. The germline gives CDR1 SNHLY, CDR2 FYNNEI. This CDR3 region has 14 residues. The V gene end was trimmed by 8 bases and the J gene end by 5 bases; junction bases not matched to a gene: 10. The CDR3, as DNA: TGTGCCAGCGTACCGGGACAGGGTAACCACGAGCAGTACTTC. As protein: CASVPGQGNHEQYF.

This chain connects TRBV18 to TRBJ1-2; D is unclear. Germline V gives CDR1 KGHSH, CDR2 LQKENI. V was cut by 3 bases and J by 6 bases, with 20 bases left in between. The CDR3 covers 16 residues. DNA of the CDR3: TGTGCCAGCTCACCGGATGGACTGGGTATTGTGCATGGCTACACCTTC. It codes for CASSPDGLGIVHGYTF. The variable domain in full, completed from reference TRBV18 and TRBJ1-2, reads NAGVMQNPRHLVRRRGQEARLRCSPMKGHSHVYWYRQLPEEGLKFMVYLQKENIIDESGMPKERFSAEFPKEGPSILRIQQVVRGDSAAYFCASSPDGLGIVHGYTFGSGTRLTVV.

About this clonotype itself: Given a much more abundant clone one base away, this may be a read error. The chain employs TRBV18 and TRBJ2-7, with D uncertain. V was clipped by 3 bases and J by 3 bases, with 15 bases between them. Germline V gives CDR1 KGHSH, CDR2 LQKENI. CDR3 length: 15 residues. The CDR3 DNA reads as TGTGCCAGCTCACCCGAGCAAGAAGCCCTCTACGAGCAGTACTTC. Translating it yields CASSPEQEALYEQYF.

This clonotype was seen many times. The chain links TRBV7-8 to TRBJ2-3, with unresolved D. Germline CDR1 SGHVS, CDR2 FQNEAQ. The CDR3 is 15 residues long. V dropped 1 base and J dropped 7 bases, with 15 bases sitting between them. This chain's CDR3 is CASSLEEGSLYTQYF. CDR3 bases: TGTGCCAGCAGCTTAGAAGAAGGTAGCCTATATACGCAGTATTTT.

This clonotype was recorded at least ten times. The chain joins TRBV10-2 to TRBJ2-1; 7 bases fit TRBD1. CDR1 is WSHSY, CDR2 SAAADI, per germline. This CDR3 is 15 amino acids long. V was pared by 4 bases and J by 5 bases, with 8 bases of the junction left unmatched. The CDR3, as DNA: TGCGCCAGCAGTGCTATAACAGGGGTAGACAATGAGCAGTTCTTC. Amino acids: CASSAITGVDNEQFF.